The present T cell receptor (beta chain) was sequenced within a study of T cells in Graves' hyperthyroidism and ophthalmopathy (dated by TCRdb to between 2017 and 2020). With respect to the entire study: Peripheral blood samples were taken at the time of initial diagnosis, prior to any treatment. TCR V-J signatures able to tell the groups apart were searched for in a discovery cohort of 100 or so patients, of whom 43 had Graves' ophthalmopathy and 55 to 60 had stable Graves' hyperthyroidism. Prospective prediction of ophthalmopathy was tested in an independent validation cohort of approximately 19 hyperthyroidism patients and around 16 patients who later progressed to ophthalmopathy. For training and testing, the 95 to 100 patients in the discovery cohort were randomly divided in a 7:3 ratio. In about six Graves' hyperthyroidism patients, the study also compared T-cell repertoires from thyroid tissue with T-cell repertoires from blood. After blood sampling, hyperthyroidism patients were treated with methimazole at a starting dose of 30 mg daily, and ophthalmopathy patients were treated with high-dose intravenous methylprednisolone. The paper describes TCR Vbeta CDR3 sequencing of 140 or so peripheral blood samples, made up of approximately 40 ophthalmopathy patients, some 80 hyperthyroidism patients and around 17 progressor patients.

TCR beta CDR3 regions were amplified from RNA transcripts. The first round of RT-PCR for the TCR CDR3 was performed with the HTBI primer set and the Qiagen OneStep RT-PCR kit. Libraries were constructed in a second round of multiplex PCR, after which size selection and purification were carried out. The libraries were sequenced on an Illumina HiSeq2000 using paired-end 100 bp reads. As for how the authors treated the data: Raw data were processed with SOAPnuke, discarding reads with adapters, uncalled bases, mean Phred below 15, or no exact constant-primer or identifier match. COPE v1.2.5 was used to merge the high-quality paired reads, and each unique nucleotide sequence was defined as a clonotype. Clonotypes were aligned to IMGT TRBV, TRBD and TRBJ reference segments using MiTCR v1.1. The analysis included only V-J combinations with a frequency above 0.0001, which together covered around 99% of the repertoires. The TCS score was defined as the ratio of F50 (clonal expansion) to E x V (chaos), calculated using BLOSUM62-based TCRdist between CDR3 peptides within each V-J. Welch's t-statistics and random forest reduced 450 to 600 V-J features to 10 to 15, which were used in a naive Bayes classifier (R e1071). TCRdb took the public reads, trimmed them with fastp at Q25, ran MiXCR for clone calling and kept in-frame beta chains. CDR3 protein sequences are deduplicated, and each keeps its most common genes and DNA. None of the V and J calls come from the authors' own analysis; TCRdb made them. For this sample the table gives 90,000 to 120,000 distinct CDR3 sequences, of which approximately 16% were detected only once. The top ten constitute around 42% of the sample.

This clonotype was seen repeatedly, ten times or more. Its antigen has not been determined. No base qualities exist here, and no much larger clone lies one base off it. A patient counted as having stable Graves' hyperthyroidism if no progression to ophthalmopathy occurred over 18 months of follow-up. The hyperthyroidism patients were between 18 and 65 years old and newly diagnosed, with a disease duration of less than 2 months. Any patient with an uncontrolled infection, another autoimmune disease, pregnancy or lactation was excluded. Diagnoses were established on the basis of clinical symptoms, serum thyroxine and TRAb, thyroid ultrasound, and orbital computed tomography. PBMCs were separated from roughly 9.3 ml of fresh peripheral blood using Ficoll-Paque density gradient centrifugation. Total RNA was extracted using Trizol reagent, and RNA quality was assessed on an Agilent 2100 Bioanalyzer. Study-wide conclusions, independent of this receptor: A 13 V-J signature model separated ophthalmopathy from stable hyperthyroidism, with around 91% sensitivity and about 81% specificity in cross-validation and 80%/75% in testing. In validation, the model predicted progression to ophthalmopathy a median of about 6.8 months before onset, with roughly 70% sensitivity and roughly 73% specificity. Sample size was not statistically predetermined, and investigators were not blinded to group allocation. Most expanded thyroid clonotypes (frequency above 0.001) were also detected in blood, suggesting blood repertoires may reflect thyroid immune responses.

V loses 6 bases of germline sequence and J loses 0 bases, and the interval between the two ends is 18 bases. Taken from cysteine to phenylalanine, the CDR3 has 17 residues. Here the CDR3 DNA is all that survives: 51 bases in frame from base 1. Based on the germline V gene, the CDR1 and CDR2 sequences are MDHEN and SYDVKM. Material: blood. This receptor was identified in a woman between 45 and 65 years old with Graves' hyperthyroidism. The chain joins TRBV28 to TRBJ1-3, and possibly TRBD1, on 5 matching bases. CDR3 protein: CASSQNRGPDSGNTIYF. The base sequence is TGTGCCAGCAGCCAGAACCGGGGCCCAGACTCTGGAAACACCATATATTTT.